The TCR beta chain described here comes from a study of blood T cells in healthy people across ages. Concerning this clonotype: What it binds is not known.

The V end lost 0 bases, the J end lost 6 bases, and 13 bases lay between the germline ends. CDR1 is SGDLS, CDR2 YYNGEE, per germline. The CDR3 has 15 amino acids. For the second PCR, which ran for 7 to 11 cycles, a sample-barcoded 5' primer and a J-beta primer mix were used. MiXCR was run by TCRdb on the 5' RACE reads, yielding one entry per CDR3 protein. The table lists 600,000 to 1,000,000 distinct CDR3 sequences, 58% of them singletons. Study-wide points: Among long-lived donors, naive CD4+ cells were more numerous and diversity higher than in aged donors. The lack of PBMC sorting stopped any conclusive naive versus antigen-experienced comparison.

Sequencing input: blood. This TCR was sampled from a man younger than 40 in good health. The rearrangement uses TRBV9 and TRBJ2-1; no clear D. CDR3 bases: TGTGCCAGCAGCGTAGCTGGCTCCGCAGCCAATGAGCAGTTCTTC. Residues: CASSVAGSAANEQFF.